This T cell receptor beta chain derives from a study of tumor-infiltrating lymphocytes in primary liver carcinoma. Study-wide context: The patients included men and women who were aged 30 to 69 years.

Between roughly 18 and 30 mg of unsorted bulk tissue served as the source from which RNA and DNA were co-extracted. Researchers generated TCR beta cDNA from about 500 ng of total RNA, relying on a constant-region primer. Investigators got TCR beta libraries out of three nested multiplex PCR rounds, done with slightly modified ARM-PCR. The opening two PCR rounds, about 11 cycles each, paired TRBV1-TRBV30 forward primers with a C-beta reverse primer. TCRdb itself ran the multiplex PCR reads through MiXCR, one entry per CDR3 protein. The table lists tens of thousands of distinct CDR3 sequences, around 82% of them singletons. The germline V and J ends were trimmed by 0 bases and 13 bases, with 16 bases remaining between them. There are 13 residues in the CDR3. The germline V gene encodes CDR1 LGHNA and CDR2 YSLEER.

The clonotype was recovered from a man aged 40-50 years with primary liver carcinoma and hepatitis B virus infection. J is TRBJ2-7 and V is TRBV4-3; D is ambiguous. Sequencing was carried out using liver tumor tissue from sampling region 5. The subset was: tumor region T5, tumor centre. The CDR3 here is CASSQDLPYVQYF. As DNA, the CDR3 is TGCGCCAGCAGCCAAGATCTGCCCTACGTACAATACTTC.